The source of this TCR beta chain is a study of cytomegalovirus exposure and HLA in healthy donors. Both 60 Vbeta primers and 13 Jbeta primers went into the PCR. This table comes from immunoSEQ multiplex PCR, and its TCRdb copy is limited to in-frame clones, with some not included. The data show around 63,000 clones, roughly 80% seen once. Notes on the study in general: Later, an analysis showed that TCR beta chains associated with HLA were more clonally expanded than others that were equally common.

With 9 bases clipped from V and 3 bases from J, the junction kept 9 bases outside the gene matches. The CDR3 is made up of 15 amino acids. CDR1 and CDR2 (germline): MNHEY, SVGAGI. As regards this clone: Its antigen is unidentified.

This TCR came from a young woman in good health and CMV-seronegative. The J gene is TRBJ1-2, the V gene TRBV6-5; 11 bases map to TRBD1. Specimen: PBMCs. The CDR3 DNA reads TGTGCCAGTTCCCGCGGGGACAGGGGGGACTATGGCTACACCTTC. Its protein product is CASSRGDRGDYGYTF.